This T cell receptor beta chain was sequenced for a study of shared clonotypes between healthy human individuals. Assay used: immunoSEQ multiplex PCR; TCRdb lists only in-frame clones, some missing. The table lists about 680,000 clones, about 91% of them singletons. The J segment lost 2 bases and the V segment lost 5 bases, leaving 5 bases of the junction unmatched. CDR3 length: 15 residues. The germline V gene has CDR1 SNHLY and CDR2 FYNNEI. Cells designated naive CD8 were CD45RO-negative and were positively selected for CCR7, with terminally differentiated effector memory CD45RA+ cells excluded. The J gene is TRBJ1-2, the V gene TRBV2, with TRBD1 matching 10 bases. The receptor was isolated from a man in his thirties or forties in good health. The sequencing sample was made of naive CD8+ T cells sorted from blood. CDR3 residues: CASSLDRGRNYGYTF. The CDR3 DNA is TGTGCCAGCAGTCTTGACAGGGGGCGGAACTATGGCTACACCTTC.